The clone carrying this T cell receptor beta chain has only one observation. This entry belongs to a study of OX40 agonist ivuxolimab in advanced cancers. J lost 7 bases, V lost 4 bases, and 15 bases had no gene match. This CDR3 contains 17 residues. From germline, CDR1 is MDHEN and CDR2 SYDVKM. Produced via immunoSEQ multiplex PCR; TCRdb's table is partial and in-frame only. The data show some 50,000 clones, about 95% seen once. This TCR was sampled from an adult with an advanced solid tumor such as melanoma, head and neck, liver or kidney cancer. V usage is TRBV28 and J usage is TRBJ2-2; 7 nucleotides agree with TRBD1. Sequencing used CD4+ or CD8+ T cells sorted from blood, obtained in a trial of the OX40 agonist ivuxolimab. The CDR3 DNA reads as TGTGCCAGCAGTTCCTCTCGGACAGGCTCCGATTTCGGGGAGCTGTTTTTT. It specifies CASSSSRTGSDFGELFF.